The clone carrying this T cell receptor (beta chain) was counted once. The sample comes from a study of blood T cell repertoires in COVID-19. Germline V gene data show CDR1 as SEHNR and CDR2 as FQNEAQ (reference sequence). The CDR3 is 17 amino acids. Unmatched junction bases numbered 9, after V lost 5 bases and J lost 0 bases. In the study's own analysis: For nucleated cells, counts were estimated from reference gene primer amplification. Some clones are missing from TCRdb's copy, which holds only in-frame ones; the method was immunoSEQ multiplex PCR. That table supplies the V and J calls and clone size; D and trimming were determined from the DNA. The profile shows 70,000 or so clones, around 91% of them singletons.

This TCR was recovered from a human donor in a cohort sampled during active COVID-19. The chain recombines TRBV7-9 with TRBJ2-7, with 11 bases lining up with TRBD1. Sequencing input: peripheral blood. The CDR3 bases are TGTGCCAGCAGCGTAGGCTCCGGGACAGGGGGCTCCTACGAGCAGTACTTC. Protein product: CASSVGSGTGGSYEQYF.